This T cell receptor (beta chain) was identified in a study of shared clonotypes between healthy human individuals. There are 16 residues in the CDR3. Looked up from germline, CDR1 is SGHTA and CDR2 is FQGNSA. With V trimmed by 4 bases and J by 5 bases, 8 bases remained unmatched. Sequencing used immunoSEQ multiplex PCR; TCRdb keeps in-frame clones, though not all of them. The table includes 300,000 or so clones, approximately 79% detected once. Free of recent acute infections or vaccinations, the donors were healthy HIV-negative adults. There are a few counts of this clone. Specimen: memory CD4+ T cells sorted from blood. As for subset: CD45RA-negative fraction. This clonotype originated in a man aged 25 to 45 in good health. The chain carries TRBV7-2 and TRBJ2-7; TRBD2 matches at 13 bases. The CDR3 DNA is TGTGCCAGCAGCTCCCGGACTAGCGGGAGCCGTCACGAGCAGTACTTC. It translates to CASSSRTSGSRHEQYF. The complete variable domain, with remaining parts taken from reference TRBV7-2 and TRBJ2-7, reads GAGVSQSPSNKVTEKGKDVELRCDPISGHTALYWYRQSLGQGLEFLIYFQGNSAPDKSGLPSDRFSAERTGGSVSTLTIQRTQQEDSAVYLCASSSRTSGSRHEQYFGPGTRLTVT.